These 31 T cell receptor beta chains came from one sample sequenced in a study of T cell responses to AZD1222 COVID-19 vaccine. Libraries were prepared by immunoSEQ multiplex PCR; TCRdb keeps only in-frame clonotypes and omits some of them. The sample lists over 45,000 clones, roughly 90% occurring once. The input for sequencing was peripheral blood, taken 28 days after the second AZD1222 dose. Receptor source: an adult who received the AZD1222 COVID-19 vaccine.

The chain combines TRBV28 with TRBJ1-5; D perhaps matches TRBD1 (5 bases). Trimming removed 6 bases from V and 7 bases from J, with 16 bases in between. Germline CDR1 reads MDHEN; CDR2 reads SYDVKM. The CDR3 covers 14 residues. This CDR3 is CASSPGAGVQPQHF. In DNA form, the CDR3 reads TGTGCCAGCAGCCCCGGGGCTGGAGTGCAGCCCCAGCATTTT. Using reference TRBV28 and TRBJ1-5 for the parts outside the CDR3, the full variable domain is DVKVTQSSRYLVKRTGEKVFLECVQDMDHENMFWYRQDPGLGLRLIYFSYDVKMKEKGDIPEGYSVSREKKERFSLILESASTNQTSMYLCASSPGAGVQPQHFGDGTRLSIL.

The gene calls are TRBV30 and TRBJ2-1, with 8 bases that match TRBD2. CDR1 is GTSNPN and CDR2 is SVGIG in the germline V gene (reference sequence). V dropped 8 bases and J dropped 5; count of bases not matched to a gene: 17. The CDR3 spans 16 residues. DNA for the CDR3: TGTGCCGGGAAAAGCGGGAGAATCCTGGCTAACAATGAGCAGTTCTTC. Its translation: CAGKSGRILANNEQFF.

The chain joins TRBV2 to TRBJ1-1; D possibly corresponds to TRBD1 (5 bases). The CDR3 is 13 residues long. Germline V gives CDR1 SNHLY, CDR2 FYNNEI. The V end lost 6 bases, the J end lost 1 base, and 9 bases lay between the germline ends. CDR3 bases: TGTGCCAGCAGGTGGCAGGGGAACACTGAAGCTTTCTTT. Translated: CASRWQGNTEAFF.

In its sample, this clone was seen once. CDR3 sequence reads: CASSAQGPSYEQYF. CDR3 nucleotides: TGTGCCAGCAGTGCACAGGGACCCTCCTACGAGCAGTACTTC. The V call is TRBV2, the J call TRBJ2-7; possibly TRBD1 for D (6 bases). The CDR3 runs to 14 residues. V lost 4 bases and J 0 bases, leaving 10 bases between the germline ends. Germline V CDR1 and CDR2: SNHLY, FYNNEI. The whole variable domain, remainder taken from reference TRBV2 and TRBJ2-7, is EPEVTQTPSHQVTQMGQEVILRCVPISNHLYFYWYRQILGQKVEFLVSFYNNEISEKSEIFDDQFSVERPDGSNFTLKIRSTKLEDSAMYFCASSAQGPSYEQYFGPGTRLTVT.

The rearrangement joins TRBV7-2 to TRBJ1-3, with a tentative D call TRBD1 (6 bases). The V and J ends lost 5 bases and 0 bases respectively, with 20 bases between them. Germline CDR1 SGHTA, CDR2 FQGNSA. CDR3 length: 18 amino acids. The CDR3 sequence is CASSQFGTRVISGNTIYF. In DNA form, the CDR3 reads TGTGCCAGCAGCCAATTCGGGACACGGGTAATCTCTGGAAACACCATATATTTT.

The CDR3 loop reads CASSLNGGVYGYTF. The CDR3 coding sequence is TGTGCCAGCAGCTTAAACGGAGGAGTCTATGGCTACACCTTC. The chain has TRBV11-1 and TRBJ1-2; D not resolved. This CDR3 is built from 14 residues. CDR1 and CDR2 from the germline V gene are SGHAT and FQDESV (reference sequence). Trimming stripped 2 bases from V and 4 bases from J, with 11 bases between.

The chain couples TRBV5-1 to TRBJ1-2; no firm D call. The CDR3 has 13 amino acids. Deletions cut 0 bases from V and 4 bases from J, with 7 bases between. Germline-derived CDR1 and CDR2 are SGHRS and YFSETQ. This CDR3 reads CASSLAQAYGYTF. In DNA form, the CDR3 reads TGCGCCAGCAGCTTGGCTCAAGCCTATGGCTACACCTTC. Full variable domain (outside the CDR3, taken from reference TRBV5-1 and TRBJ1-2): KAGVTQTPRYLIKTRGQQVTLSCSPISGHRSVSWYQQTPGQGLQFLFEYFSETQRNKGNFPGRFSGRQFSNSRSEMNVSTLELGDSALYLCASSLAQAYGYTFGSGTRLTVV.

The V and J genes are TRBV5-1 and TRBJ1-1, with no clear D. The V end was cut by 4 bases, the J end by 0 bases, with 7 bases between. The CDR3 has 13 residues. Germline V gene lookup returns CDR1 SGHRS and CDR2 YFSETQ. CDR3 sequence (DNA): TGCGCCAGCAGCGCGGACGTGAACACTGAAGCTTTCTTT. The encoded protein is CASSADVNTEAFF.

This chain links TRBV5-4 with TRBJ2-7; D is unresolved. V was shortened by 1 base and J by 2 bases, with 10 bases between the two germline ends. The CDR3 consists of 14 residues. Germline CDR1 reads SGHNT; CDR2 reads YYREEE (reference sequence). The CDR3: CASSLSRSAYEQYF. Here the CDR3 DNA reads TGTGCCAGCAGCTTGTCACGGAGTGCCTACGAGCAGTACTTC.

The genes are TRBV5-5 and TRBJ2-1; TRBD2 matches 12 bases. The CDR3 totals 18 residues. Per germline, CDR1 SGHKS and CDR2 YYEKEE (reference sequence). The V and J ends lost 3 bases and 0 bases, in that order; junction bases with no gene match: 7. The CDR3 coding sequence is TGTGCCAGCAGCTATCCCGGACTAGCGGGAACCTCCTACAATGAGCAGTTCTTC. Protein product: CASSYPGLAGTSYNEQFF.

The chain has TRBV21-1 and TRBJ2-3; the table's D gene call, TRBD2, was not cross checked with the DNA. TRBV21-1 is an annotated pseudogene. This CDR3 contains 18 residues. The CDR3 DNA reads TGTGCCAGCAGTCAAGAGGGGGTAACTAGCGGAAGCACAGATACGCAGTATTTT. This sequence encodes CASSQEGVTSGSTDTQYF.

The chain has TRBV27 and TRBJ2-2; the D is unclear. Deletions cut 5 bases from V and 1 base from J, with 5 bases between. This CDR3 is 13 amino acids long. In germline, CDR1 is MNHEY, CDR2 SMNVEV (reference sequence). The DNA for the CDR3 is TGTGCCAGCAGTAGACAGAACACCGGGGAGCTGTTTTTT. The encoded protein is CASSRQNTGELFF.

The chain has TRBV5-4 and TRBJ2-2, with TRBD2 identical over 9 bases. The V gene's germline CDR1 is SGHNT and CDR2 YYREEE (reference sequence). CDR3 length: 16 residues. The ends lost 7 bases at V and 5 bases at J; junction bases unmatched: 12. This CDR3 reads CASSPGGLAGTGELFF. CDR3 DNA sequence: TGTGCCAGCTCCCCTGGGGGCCTAGCGGGGACCGGGGAGCTGTTTTTT.

This rearrangement joins TRBV6-5 to TRBJ1-2; unclear D gene. The CDR3 has 15 amino acids. Trimming left V 6 bases short and J 0 bases short, with 14 bases between. Germline V gene sequence: CDR1 MNHEY, CDR2 SVGAGI. DNA of the CDR3: TGTGCCAGCAGGCGCCCTCGGGGAGCTAACTATGGCTACACCTTC. Residues: CASRRPRGANYGYTF.

The chain employs TRBV9 and TRBJ1-6; D gene unclear. Between the trimmed V and J ends, which lost 4 bases and 13 bases, there was a span of 15 bases. In germline, CDR1 is SGDLS, CDR2 YYNGEE. CDR3 length equals 13 residues. CDR3 sequence reads: CASSPSRRSPLHF. The CDR3 DNA is TGTGCCAGCAGCCCTTCTCGCCGGAGTCCCCTCCACTTT.

The chain employs TRBV6-5 and TRBJ1-2; TRBD1 might be the D (5 bases). The CDR3 contains 13 residues. Germline V CDR1 and CDR2: MNHEY, SVGAGI. Trimming pared 8 bases from V and 2 bases from J, leaving 12 bases between. CDR3 DNA: TGTGCCAGCGGGAGGGGAGCGAACTATGGCTACACCTTC. Its protein product is CASGRGANYGYTF.

The chain employs TRBV19 and TRBJ2-1; the D gene is possibly TRBD1 (5 bases). The CDR3 is made up of 13 amino acids. Trimming pared 5 bases from V and 5 bases from J, leaving 10 bases between. Germline V gene data show CDR1 as LNHDA and CDR2 as SQIVND (reference sequence). Written as DNA, the CDR3 is TGTGCCAGTAGTCGAAGCAGGGACAATGAGCAGTTCTTC. Translation gives CASSRSRDNEQFF. Variable domain in full (rest from reference TRBV19 and TRBJ2-1): DGGITQSPKYLFRKEGQNVTLSCEQNLNHDAMYWYRQDPGQGLRLIYYSQIVNDFQKGDIAEGYSVSREKKESFPLTVTSAQKNPTAFYLCASSRSRDNEQFFGPGTRLTVL.

V usage is TRBV7-8 and J usage is TRBJ2-3; 11 bases are shared with TRBD2. The ends lost 5 bases at V and 3 bases at J; junction bases unmatched: 10. CDR1 SGHVS and CDR2 FQNEAQ come from the germline V gene. CDR3 length: 17 residues. CDR3 residues: CASSPFSGRALTDTQYF. CDR3 sequence (DNA): TGTGCCAGCAGCCCCTTTAGCGGGAGGGCCCTGACAGATACGCAGTATTTT.

This chain joins TRBV5-6 and TRBJ2-1, with D unresolved. The ends were cut back, 4 bases at V and 9 bases at J, with 14 bases in the middle. CDR3 length: 13 amino acids. From germline, CDR1 is SGHDT and CDR2 YYEEEE. The CDR3 nucleotides are TGTGCCAGCAGCCCCAGTGGGTGGAGTGAGCAGTTCTTC. The encoded protein is CASSPSGWSEQFF. The variable domain in full, completed from reference TRBV5-6 and TRBJ2-1, reads DAGVTQSPTHLIKTRGQQVTLRCSPKSGHDTVSWYQQALGQGPQFIFQYYEEEERQRGNFPDRFSGHQFPNYSSELNVNALLLGDSALYLCASSPSGWSEQFFGPGTRLTVL.

The chain is built from TRBV5-1 and TRBJ2-1; 12 nucleotides match TRBD2. Germline V gene lookup returns CDR1 SGHRS and CDR2 YFSETQ. The length of the CDR3 is 16 residues. Trimming at V came to 4 bases and at J to 2 bases, leaving 4 bases not matched to a gene. CDR3 loop: CASSGGLAGAYNEQFF. For the CDR3, the DNA is TGCGCCAGCAGCGGGGGACTAGCGGGTGCCTACAATGAGCAGTTCTTC. Complete variable domain (other parts from reference TRBV5-1 and TRBJ2-1): KAGVTQTPRYLIKTRGQQVTLSCSPISGHRSVSWYQQTPGQGLQFLFEYFSETQRNKGNFPGRFSGRQFSNSRSEMNVSTLELGDSALYLCASSGGLAGAYNEQFFGPGTRLTVL.

The chain employs TRBV6-5 and TRBJ2-7; no clear D gene. V lost 2 bases, J lost 6 bases, and 8 bases lay in between. CDR1 MNHEY and CDR2 SVGAGI come from the germline V gene. The CDR3 spans 12 residues. The CDR3 sequence is CASSYSGSEQYF. DNA of the CDR3: TGTGCCAGCAGTTACAGTGGCAGCGAGCAGTACTTC.

The chain combines TRBV30 with TRBJ1-2; 8 positions match TRBD1. The ends lost 2 bases at V and 8 bases at J; junction bases unmatched: 13. The germline V gene has CDR1 GTSNPN and CDR2 SVGIG (reference sequence). This CDR3 is built from 15 residues. CDR3 DNA sequence: TGTGCCTGGAGTACAACCCGACAGGGGATGGGGGGCTACACCTTC. Encoded protein: CAWSTTRQGMGGYTF.

This chain uses TRBV7-9 with TRBJ2-5, with 8 positions matching TRBD2. From germline, CDR1 is SEHNR and CDR2 FQNEAQ (reference sequence). Trimming took 4 bases from V and 2 from J; bases not matched to a gene: 6. This CDR3 comprises 15 residues. For the CDR3, the DNA is TGTGCCAGCAGCTCAGTAGCGGGGAAACAAGAGACCCAGTACTTC. Translated: CASSSVAGKQETQYF.

The V and J genes are TRBV18 and TRBJ1-3; D unresolved. V was cut by 1 base and J by 0 bases, with 7 bases left in between. The CDR3 consists of 15 residues. The V gene's germline CDR1 is KGHSH and CDR2 LQKENI. As DNA, the CDR3 is TGTGCCAGCTCACCACTAACGATCTCTGGAAACACCATATATTTT. Translated, it gives CASSPLTISGNTIYF.

The CDR3 reads CASSPRTGGYTF. In nucleotides, the CDR3 is TGTGCCAGCTCACCACGAACGGGGGGCTACACCTTC. The chain has TRBV18 and TRBJ1-2; unclear D gene. Germline V gives CDR1 KGHSH, CDR2 LQKENI. The CDR3 has 12 amino acids. The V end was cut by 1 base, the J end by 8 bases, with 8 bases between.

The chain links TRBV12-3 or TRBV12-4 to TRBJ2-7; TRBD1 is a possible D gene (5 bases). With 4 bases removed from V and 3 bases from J, the gap between germline ends came to 7 bases. The CDR3 loop spans 12 amino acids. This CDR3 is CASSSQGYEQYF. The DNA for the CDR3 is TGTGCCAGCAGTTCCCAGGGCTACGAGCAGTACTTC.

The chain combines TRBV5-8 with TRBJ2-1; 7 nucleotides agree with TRBD2. This CDR3 is built from 13 residues. The V gene end was trimmed by 9 bases and the J gene end by 4 bases; junction bases not matched to a gene: 7. Per the germline V gene, CDR1 is SGHTS and CDR2 is YDEGEE. The CDR3 spells CAMSREGYNEQFF. CDR3 DNA sequence: TGTGCCATGTCCAGGGAGGGATACAATGAGCAGTTCTTC. Based on the CDR3 plus reference TRBV5-8 and TRBJ2-1, the full variable domain is EAGVTQSPTHLIKTRGQQATLRCSPISGHTSVYWYQQALGLGLQFLLWYDEGEERNRGNFPPRFSGRQFPNYSSELNVNALELEDSALYLCAMSREGYNEQFFGPGTRLTVL.

The V and J genes are TRBV2 and TRBJ1-6; D possibly corresponds to TRBD1 (5 bases). V lost 6 bases to trimming and J lost 8 bases, with 11 bases between them. CDR1 is SNHLY and CDR2 is FYNNEI in the germline V gene. The CDR3 spans 13 residues. The CDR3 protein is CASRDQGDSPLHF. The CDR3 nucleotides read TGTGCCAGCAGGGACCAGGGCGATTCACCCCTCCACTTT.

This clone is labeled medium-sized. The chain is built from TRBV30 and TRBJ1-3; D remains unclear. Germline assignment: CDR1 GTSNPN and CDR2 SVGIG (reference sequence). V lost 4 bases and J lost 4, with 8 bases in between. The CDR3 length is 12 residues. The CDR3 DNA follows: TGTGCCTGGAAGGGTATCGGAAACACCATATATTTT. Amino acids: CAWKGIGNTIYF.

This sequence joins TRBV18 and TRBJ2-7; D ambiguous. Germline V lookup: CDR1 KGHSH, CDR2 LQKENI. This CDR3 is 13 amino acids long. V was shortened by 0 bases and J by 0 bases, with 3 bases between the two germline ends. The CDR3 spells CASSPPGSYEQYF. The CDR3, as DNA: TGTGCCAGCTCACCACCCGGCTCCTACGAGCAGTACTTC.

The rearrangement links TRBV30 to TRBJ2-5; D might be TRBD2 (6 bases). Per germline, CDR1 GTSNPN and CDR2 SVGIG (reference sequence). There are 14 residues in the CDR3. With 0 bases removed from V and 4 bases from J, the gap between germline ends came to 12 bases. As DNA, the CDR3 is TGTGCCTGGAGTGTACTAGGCGGGACAGAGACCCAGTACTTC. As protein: CAWSVLGGTETQYF.